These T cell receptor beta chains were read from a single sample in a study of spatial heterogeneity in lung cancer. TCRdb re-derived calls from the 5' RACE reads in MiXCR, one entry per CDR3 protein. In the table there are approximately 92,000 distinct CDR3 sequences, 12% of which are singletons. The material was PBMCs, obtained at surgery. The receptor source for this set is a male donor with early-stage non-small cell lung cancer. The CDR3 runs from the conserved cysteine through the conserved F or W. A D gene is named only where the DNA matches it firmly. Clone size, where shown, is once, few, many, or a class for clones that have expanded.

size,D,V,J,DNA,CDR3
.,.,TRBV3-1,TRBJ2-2,TGTGCCAGCAGGTCCTTCGGGAACACCGGGGAGCTGTTTTTT,CASRSFGNTGELFF
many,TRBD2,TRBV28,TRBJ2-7,TGTGCCAGCAGTTCCCCCGGGACTAGCGGGGGAACGTACGAGCAGTACTTC,CASSSPGTSGGTYEQYF
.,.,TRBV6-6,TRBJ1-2,TGTGCCAGCAGTTCCCCGTCGGGAACAAGCCCCTATGGCTACACCTTC,CASSSPSGTSPYGYTF
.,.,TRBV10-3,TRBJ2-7,TGTGCCATCAGGAGGCAGGGGGGGTACGAGCAGTACTTC,CAIRRQGGYEQYF
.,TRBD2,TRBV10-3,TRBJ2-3,TGTGCCATCAGTGAGTCTGGGACTAGCGGGAGGAATACGCAGTATTTT,CAISESGTSGRNTQYF
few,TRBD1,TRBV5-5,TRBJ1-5,TGTGCCAGCAGCTTGGACAGGGGGCGACCCAATCAGCCCCAGCATTTT,CASSLDRGRPNQPQHF
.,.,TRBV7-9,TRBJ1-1,TGTGCCAGCAGCTTAGAGGGAGACAGAGGGGCTTTCTTT,CASSLEGDRGAFF
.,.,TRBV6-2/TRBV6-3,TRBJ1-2,TGTGCCAGCAGTTACGAACCGGGGAGCGGCCATGGCTACACCTTC,CASSYEPGSGHGYTF
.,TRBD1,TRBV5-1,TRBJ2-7,TGCGCCAGCAGCTTGGAGGACAGGGGAGTGGACGAGCAGTACTTC,CASSLEDRGVDEQYF
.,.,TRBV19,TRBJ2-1,TGTGCCAGTAGTATATCCCCAGGGGCCGTTGGTGAGCAGTTCTTC,CASSISPGAVGEQFF
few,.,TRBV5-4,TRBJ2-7,TGTGCCAGCAGCCAGATGGGGCTTCTCTCCTACGAGCAGTACTTC,CASSQMGLLSYEQYF
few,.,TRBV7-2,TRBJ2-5,TGTGCCACCCCCCGCGGGGAAGGGGAGACCCAGTACTTC,CATPRGEGETQYF
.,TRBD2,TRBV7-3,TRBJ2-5,TGTGCCAGCAGCCCACGGGGGGGTAAAGAGACCCAGTACTTC,CASSPRGGKETQYF
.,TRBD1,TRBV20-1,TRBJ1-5,TGCAGTGCTGGATCCGGACAGGGGGCCGTCGATCAGCCCCAGCATTTT,CSAGSGQGAVDQPQHF
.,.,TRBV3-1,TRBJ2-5,TGTGCCAGCAGCCAAGGGACAGCAACCCAAGAGACCCAGTACTTC,CASSQGTATQETQYF
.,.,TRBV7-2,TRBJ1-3,TGTGCCAGCAGCTTAAACTCCGGGGTAGGAAACACCATATATTTT,CASSLNSGVGNTIYF
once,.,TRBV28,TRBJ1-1,TGTGCCAGCAGTTTATTGGGGGGCGCGGACACTGAAGCTTTCTTT,CASSLLGGADTEAFF
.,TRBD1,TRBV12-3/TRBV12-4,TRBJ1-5,TGTGCCAGCAGCCGAGGGGGCCGGAACAATCAGCCCCAGCATTTT,CASSRGGRNNQPQHF
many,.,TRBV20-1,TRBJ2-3,TGCAGTGCTAGTCCCAGCACAGATACGCAGTATTTT,CSASPSTDTQYF
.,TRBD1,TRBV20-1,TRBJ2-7,TGCAGTGCCCAAACCCACAGGGGAGAGTACGAGCAGTACTTC,CSAQTHRGEYEQYF
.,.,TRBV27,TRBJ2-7,TGTGCCAGCAGTTCCCAGGAGGGAGGATTCGACGAGCAGTACTTC,CASSSQEGGFDEQYF
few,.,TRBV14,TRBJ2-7,TGTGCCAGCAGCCCTAGGGACCGACCCCCCTACGAGCAGTACTTC,CASSPRDRPPYEQYF
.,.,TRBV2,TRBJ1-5,TGTGCCAGCAGTCGCAGGAATAGCAATCAGCCCCAGCATTTT,CASSRRNSNQPQHF
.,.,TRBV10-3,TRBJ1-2,TGTGCCATCAGTGCCACGGGACGGAACTATGGCTACACCTTC,CAISATGRNYGYTF
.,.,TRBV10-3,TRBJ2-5,TGTGCCATCAGTGATCTCGTGGGGGAAGAGACCCAGTACTTC,CAISDLVGEETQYF
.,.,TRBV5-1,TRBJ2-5,TGCGCCAGCAGCTCACAACAGGGACCCCAAGAGACCCAGTACTTC,CASSSQQGPQETQYF
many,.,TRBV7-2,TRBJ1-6,TGTGCCAGCAGCTTAGTCTTGGCAGCCCTCAATTCACCCCTCCACTTT,CASSLVLAALNSPLHF
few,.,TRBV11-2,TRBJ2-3,TGTGCCAGCAGCTCCGATTTTAGCACAGATACGCAGTATTTT,CASSSDFSTDTQYF
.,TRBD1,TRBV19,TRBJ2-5,TGTGCCAGTAGTTCAGGGGGCGAGACCCAGTACTTC,CASSSGGETQYF